This T cell receptor beta chain was captured in a study of response to subunit inactivated influenza vaccine. Study observations and caveats: Each seasonal influenza vaccination, the authors suggested, recruits few new T cells.

Germline-derived CDR1 and CDR2 are MNHEY and SVGEGT. The CDR3 loop spans 13 amino acids. The V gene end was trimmed by 4 bases and the J gene end by 6 bases; junction bases not matched to a gene: 2. TCRdb called the RT-PCR reads again in MiXCR, with one record for every CDR3 protein. The sample yields about 780,000 distinct CDR3 sequences, about 18% seen once. This clonotype has only a few counts. Its antigen is unknown. This sequence joins TRBV6-2 or TRBV6-3 and TRBJ2-4; 8 bases match TRBD2. Sequencing was performed on PBMCs from blood, taken roughly 5 days after vaccination. The TCR was taken from a man aged 45-60 years who received an inactivated influenza vaccine. The CDR3 nucleotides are TGTGCCAGCAGTTTTGCGGGAGGAAACATTCAGTACTTC. It specifies CASSFAGGNIQYF.